The 14 T cell receptor beta chains presented below share a single source sample, sequenced in a study of sequential checkpoint blockade in melanoma. Measured with immunoSEQ multiplex PCR; TCRdb has only the in-frame clones, and not every one. The sample shows fewer than 5,000 clones, roughly a fifth of them seen only once. Treatment defined: randomized to nivolumab then ipilimumab (arm A) or the reverse (arm B). Sample: tumor tissue (inferred from file names), taken from a patient given nivolumab and ipilimumab in sequence. All receptors derive from a human donor with melanoma.

This clone was seen only a few times. The CDR3 sequence: CASSEAASGLNSPLHF. In nucleotides, the CDR3 is TGTGCCAGCAGTGAAGCTGCGAGCGGACTTAATTCACCCCTCCACTTT. This chain uses TRBV6-1 with TRBJ1-6; D is unresolved. V lost 0 bases and J 6 bases, leaving 12 bases between the germline ends. Germline values: CDR1 MNHNS, CDR2 SASEGT. The CDR3 sequence is 16 residues long.

A few counts support this clone. The genes are TRBV9 and TRBJ1-6; 7 positions agree with TRBD1. The CDR3 is 17 amino acids. The V and J ends lost 4 bases and 10 bases, in that order; junction bases with no gene match: 17. The germline V gene has CDR1 SGDLS and CDR2 YYNGEE. The chain's CDR3 is CASSLPPGGTGGSPLHF. The CDR3 coding sequence is TGTGCCAGCAGCCTACCTCCAGGGGGGACGGGAGGATCACCCCTCCACTTT.

The genes are TRBV28 and TRBJ1-1, with D unresolved. Germline V gene lookup returns CDR1 MDHEN and CDR2 SYDVKM. V lost 2 bases and J 4 bases, leaving 11 bases between the germline ends. The CDR3 runs to 14 residues. CDR3 protein: CASSLNPPSTEAFF. DNA of the CDR3: TGTGCCAGCAGTTTAAACCCCCCCAGCACTGAAGCTTTCTTT.

This clone has at least ten counts. The chain recombines TRBV11-3 with TRBJ2-7; TRBD1 matches at 8 bases. With 2 bases clipped from V and 2 bases from J, the junction kept 11 bases outside the gene matches. The CDR3 contains 17 residues. Germline loops: CDR1 SGHNT, CDR2 YENEEA. The CDR3 is CASSLLGQGSTAYEQYF. The CDR3, as DNA: TGTGCCAGCAGCTTACTTGGACAGGGCAGTACTGCCTACGAGCAGTACTTC.

This clone was picked up a small number of times. J is TRBJ2-4 and V is TRBV9, with TRBD1 matching 8 bases. Germline CDR1 is SGDLS and CDR2 is YYNGEE. The ends lost 4 bases at V and 5 bases at J; junction bases unmatched: 8. CDR3 length: 15 amino acids. This CDR3 reads CASSQRTGNQNIQYF. The CDR3 nucleotides read TGTGCCAGCAGCCAAAGGACAGGGAACCAAAACATTCAGTACTTC.

The genes are TRBV5-1 and TRBJ1-6; 7 bases are shared with TRBD1. The CDR3 loop spans 14 amino acids. The germline V gene has CDR1 SGHRS and CDR2 YFSETQ. V lost 1 base, J lost 5 bases, and 0 bases stayed unmatched. CDR3 in DNA: TGCGCCAGCAGCTTGACAGGGGATAATTCACCCCTCCACTTT. It yields the protein CASSLTGDNSPLHF.

This sequence joins TRBV5-1 and TRBJ1-2; D gene unclear. Germline-derived CDR1 and CDR2 are SGHRS and YFSETQ. The CDR3 consists of 15 residues. V was shortened by 0 bases and J by 4 bases, with 13 bases between the two germline ends. CDR3 in amino acids: CASSLEGRSLYGYTF. DNA for the CDR3: TGCGCCAGCAGCTTGGAGGGCAGGTCCCTCTATGGCTACACCTTC.

This clone ranks as medium-sized. The CDR3 DNA follows: TGTGCCAGCAGATCAGTACGGGGGGCAAGCTCCTACGAGCAGTACGTC. Translating it yields CASRSVRGASSYEQYV. V is TRBV6-8 and J is TRBJ2-7; tentative D call: TRBD2 (7 bases). The germline gives CDR1 MNHGY, CDR2 SAAAGT. The V end lost 6 bases, the J end lost 0 bases, and 18 bases lay between the germline ends. This CDR3 spans 16 amino acids.

The J gene is TRBJ2-2, the V gene TRBV6-8; 10 bases align to TRBD1. From germline, CDR1 is MNHGY and CDR2 SAAAGT. The CDR3 sequence is 17 residues long. The ends lost 5 bases at V and 4 bases at J; junction bases unmatched: 10. The CDR3 is CASSATGGGGSTGELFF. The CDR3 nucleotides are TGTGCCAGCAGTGCGACAGGGGGCGGAGGGAGCACCGGGGAGCTGTTTTTT.

This clone is medium-sized by share. The chain couples TRBV29-1 to TRBJ2-4; 8 bases match TRBD1. After removal of 4 bases from V and 12 bases from J, the junction contained 8 bases not matched to a gene. This CDR3 spans 12 amino acids. The germline V gene has CDR1 SQVTM and CDR2 ANQGSEA. The CDR3 nucleotides read TGCAGCGTTGCCGGGACAGGCAGGGATCAGTACTTC. This encodes CSVAGTGRDQYF.

This clone was found many times. CDR3 nucleotides: TGTGCCAGCAGTGTCAGGGCAGATAACTATGGCTACACCTTC. It translates to CASSVRADNYGYTF. The rearrangement joins TRBV9 to TRBJ1-2; tentative D call: TRBD1 (5 bases). The CDR3 is 14 residues long. Trimming removed 5 bases from V and 1 base from J, with 12 bases in between. From germline, CDR1 is SGDLS and CDR2 YYNGEE.

V and J are TRBV5-1 and TRBJ1-5; D might be TRBD1 (5 bases). This CDR3 comprises 15 residues. Germline CDR1 is SGHRS and CDR2 is YFSETQ. V lost 3 bases and J 2 bases, leaving 12 bases between the germline ends. The CDR3 sequence is CASSSGWGGNQPQHF. The CDR3 nucleotides read TGCGCCAGCAGCTCCGGGTGGGGGGGCAATCAGCCCCAGCATTTT.

By sample fraction, this clone is medium-sized. The chain employs TRBV5-1 and TRBJ2-3; 9 positions match TRBD2. The V gene end was trimmed by 2 bases and the J gene end by 0 bases; junction bases not matched to a gene: 7. The CDR3 spans 17 residues. Germline loops: CDR1 SGHRS, CDR2 YFSETQ. The CDR3: CASSLEGLALSTDTQYF. For the CDR3, the DNA is TGCGCCAGCAGCTTAGAGGGACTAGCTCTTAGCACAGATACGCAGTATTTT. The whole variable domain, remainder taken from reference TRBV5-1 and TRBJ2-3, is KAGVTQTPRYLIKTRGQQVTLSCSPISGHRSVSWYQQTPGQGLQFLFEYFSETQRNKGNFPGRFSGRQFSNSRSEMNVSTLELGDSALYLCASSLEGLALSTDTQYFGPGTRLTVL.

In its sample, this clone ranks as medium-sized (0.01 to 0.1%). The chain's CDR3 is CASSLDGGTDTQYF. The CDR3 DNA reads TGTGCCAGCAGCTTGGATGGGGGGACAGATACGCAGTATTTT. V and J are TRBV11-3 and TRBJ2-3; the D gene is possibly TRBD2 (6 bases). V dropped 3 bases and J dropped 3 bases, with 10 bases sitting between them. CDR3 length equals 14 residues. Germline V gene sequence: CDR1 SGHNT, CDR2 YENEEA.